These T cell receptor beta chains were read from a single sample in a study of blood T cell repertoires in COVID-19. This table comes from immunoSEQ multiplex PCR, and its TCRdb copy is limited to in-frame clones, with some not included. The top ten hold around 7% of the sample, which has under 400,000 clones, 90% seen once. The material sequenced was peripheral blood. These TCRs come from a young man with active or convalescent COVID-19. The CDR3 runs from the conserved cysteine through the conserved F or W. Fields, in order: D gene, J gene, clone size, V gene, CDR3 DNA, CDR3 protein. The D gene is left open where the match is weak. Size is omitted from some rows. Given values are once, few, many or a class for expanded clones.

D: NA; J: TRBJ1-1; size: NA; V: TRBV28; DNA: TGTGCCATCTTCGGTCCTGGCGGAGCTTTCTTT; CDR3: CAIFGPGGAFF
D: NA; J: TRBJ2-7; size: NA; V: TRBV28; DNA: TGTGCCAGCAGCCGAGGGATTCTGGAGCAGTACTTC; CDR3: CASSRGILEQYF
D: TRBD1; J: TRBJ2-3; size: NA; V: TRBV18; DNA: TGTGCCAGCTCGGCCGGGACAGGAGAAGATACGCAGTATTTT; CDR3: CASSAGTGEDTQYF
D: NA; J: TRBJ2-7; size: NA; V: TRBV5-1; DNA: TGCGCCAGCAGCAACCGTCCCGGACTCTCCTACGAGCAGTACTTC; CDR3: CASSNRPGLSYEQYF
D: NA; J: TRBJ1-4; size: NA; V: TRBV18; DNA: TGTGCCAGCTCACCTACAGGTCCTAAACTGTTTTTT; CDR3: CASSPTGPKLFF
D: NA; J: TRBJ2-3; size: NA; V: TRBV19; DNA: TGTGCCAGTAGTGATCAGGGCGCAGATACGCAGTATTTT; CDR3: CASSDQGADTQYF
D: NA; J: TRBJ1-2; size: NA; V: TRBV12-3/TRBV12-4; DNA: TGTGCCAGCACCACCAAGGAGAGGTATGGCTACACCTTC; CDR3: CASTTKERYGYTF
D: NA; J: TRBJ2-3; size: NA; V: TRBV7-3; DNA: TGTGCCAGCAGCAGTAACGGGACAACGACCACAGATACGCAGTATTTT; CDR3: CASSSNGTTTTDTQYF
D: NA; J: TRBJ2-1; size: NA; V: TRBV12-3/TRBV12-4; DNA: TGTGCCAGCAGTCTAGCCGGGGTGGGTGAGCAGTTCTTC; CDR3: CASSLAGVGEQFF
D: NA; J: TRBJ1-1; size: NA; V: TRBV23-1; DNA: TGCGCCAGAAAATCAGGGAACACTGAAGCTTTCTTT; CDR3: CARKSGNTEAFF
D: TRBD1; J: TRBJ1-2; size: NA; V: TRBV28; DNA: TGTGCCAGCAGTTTCCTAAACCGGGACAGGGGCCCGGGCTACACCTTC; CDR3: CASSFLNRDRGPGYTF
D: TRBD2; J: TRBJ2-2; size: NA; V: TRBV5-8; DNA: TGTGCCAGCAGCTTGCGCGGGAGGGGCGGGGAGCTGTTTTTT; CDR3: CASSLRGRGGELFF
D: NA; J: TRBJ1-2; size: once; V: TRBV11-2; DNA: TGTGCCAGCAGCTTAGGTAGCTATGGCTACACCTTC; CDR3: CASSLGSYGYTF
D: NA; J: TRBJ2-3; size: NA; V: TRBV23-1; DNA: TGCGCCAGCAGTCAATCGCCCGAGCGGCGTGGCACAGATACGCAGTATTTT; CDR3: CASSQSPERRGTDTQYF
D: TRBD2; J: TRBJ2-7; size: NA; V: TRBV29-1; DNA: TGCAGCGTTGGTGGACTAGCCTACGAGCAGTACTTC; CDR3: CSVGGLAYEQYF
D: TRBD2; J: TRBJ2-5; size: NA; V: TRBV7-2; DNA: TGTGCCAGCAGCTTTAGACTAGCGGGGGAAGAGACCCAGTACTTC; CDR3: CASSFRLAGEETQYF
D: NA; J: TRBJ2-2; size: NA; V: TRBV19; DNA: TGTGCCAGTAGTATACTCACAGGAGCCGGGGAGCTGTTTTTT; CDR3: CASSILTGAGELFF
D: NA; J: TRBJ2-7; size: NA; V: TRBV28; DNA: TGTGCCAGCAGTCCGCAGACAGGTAGCTCCTACGAGCAGTACTTC; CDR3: CASSPQTGSSYEQYF
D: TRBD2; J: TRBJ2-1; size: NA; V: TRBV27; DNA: TGTGCCAGCAGCCCCCCCAGACGGGGGGGCCTTGAGCAGTTCTTC; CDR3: CASSPPRRGGLEQFF
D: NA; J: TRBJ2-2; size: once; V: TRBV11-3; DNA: TGTGCCAGCAGCGAAGGACAGATCCACACCGGGGAGCTGTTTTTT; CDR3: CASSEGQIHTGELFF
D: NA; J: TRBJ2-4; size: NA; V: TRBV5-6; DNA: TGTGCCAGCAGCTTGGTTGCCAGCAAAAACATTCAGTACTTC; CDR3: CASSLVASKNIQYF
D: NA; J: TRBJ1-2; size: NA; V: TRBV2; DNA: TGTGCCAGCAGTGTGAGCATTCCGTCCTTC; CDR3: CASSVSIPSF
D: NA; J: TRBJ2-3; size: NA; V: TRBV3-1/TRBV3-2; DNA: TGTGCCAGCAGCCAAGGGTGGCGGGGCACAGATACGCAGTATTTT; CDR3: CASSQGWRGTDTQYF
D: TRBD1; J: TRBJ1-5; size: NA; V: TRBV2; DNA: TGTGCCAGCAGTCCTGGACAGGGTGGCAATCAGCCCCAGCATTTT; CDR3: CASSPGQGGNQPQHF
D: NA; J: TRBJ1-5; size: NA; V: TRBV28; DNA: TGTGCCAGCAGTCCCTCGCCGGTTGGCAATCAGCCCCAGCATTTT; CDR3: CASSPSPVGNQPQHF
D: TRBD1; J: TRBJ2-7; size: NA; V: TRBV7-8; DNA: TGTGCCAGCAGCTTACGGGGACAGGAATCCTACGAGCAGTACTTC; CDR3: CASSLRGQESYEQYF
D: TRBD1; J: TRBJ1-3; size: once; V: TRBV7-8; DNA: TGTGCCAGCAGCCCTCGGGACAGTTTCTCTGGAAACACCATATATTTT; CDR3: CASSPRDSFSGNTIYF
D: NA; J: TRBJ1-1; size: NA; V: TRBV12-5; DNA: TGTGCTAGTGGTTTCTCTGGGGGGATGAACACTGAAGCTTTCTTT; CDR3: CASGFSGGMNTEAFF
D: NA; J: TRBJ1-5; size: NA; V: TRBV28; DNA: TGTGCCAGCATCATAGCGGGCACAAATCAGCCCCAGCATTTT; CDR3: CASIIAGTNQPQHF
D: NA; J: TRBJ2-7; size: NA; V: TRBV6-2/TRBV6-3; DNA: TGTGCCAGCAGTGCACGTTTTGGCAGGGCGATGTACGAGCAGTACTTC; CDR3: CASSARFGRAMYEQYF
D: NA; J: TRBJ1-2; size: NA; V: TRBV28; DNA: TGTGCCAGCAGCTCGGGGGGGGCCTATGGCTACACCTTC; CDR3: CASSSGGAYGYTF
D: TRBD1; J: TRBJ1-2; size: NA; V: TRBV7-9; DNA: TGTGCCAGCAGCCAGGGACAGCTCTATGGCTACACCTTC; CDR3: CASSQGQLYGYTF
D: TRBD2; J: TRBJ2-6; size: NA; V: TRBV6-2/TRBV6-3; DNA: TGTGCCAGCAGTCTAGCGGGACTGAAGTCTGGGGCCAACGTCCTGACTTTC; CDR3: CASSLAGLKSGANVLTF
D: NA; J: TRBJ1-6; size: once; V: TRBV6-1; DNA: TGTGCCAGCAGTGGGAGGGACCTGTCATATAATTCACCCCTCCACTTT; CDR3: CASSGRDLSYNSPLHF
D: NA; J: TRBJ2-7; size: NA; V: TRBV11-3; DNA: TGTGCCAGCAGCCCGGGGGTTATGTGGGGTCGGGACGAGCAGTACTTC; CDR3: CASSPGVMWGRDEQYF
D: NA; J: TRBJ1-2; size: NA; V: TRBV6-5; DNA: TGTGCCAGCAGTCCCCAGGGGTACGGTGGCTACACCTTC; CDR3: CASSPQGYGGYTF
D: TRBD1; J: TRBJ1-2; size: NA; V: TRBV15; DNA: TGTGCCACCAGCAGGACAGGGAGCGGCTACACCTTC; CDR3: CATSRTGSGYTF
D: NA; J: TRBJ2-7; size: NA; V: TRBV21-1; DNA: TGTGCCAGCAGCAAAGCCGGGACAGGGGCTGCGGGAGGGCCCCCGTACGAGCAGTACTTC; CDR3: CASSKAGTGAAGGPPYEQYF
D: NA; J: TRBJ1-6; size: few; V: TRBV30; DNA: TGTGCCTGGAGTCTACAGACAAATTCACCCCTCCACTTT; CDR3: CAWSLQTNSPLHF
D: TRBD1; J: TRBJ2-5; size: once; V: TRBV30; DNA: TGTGCCTGGAGCCAGGGACAGGCTGACCAAGAGACCCAGTACTTC; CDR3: CAWSQGQADQETQYF
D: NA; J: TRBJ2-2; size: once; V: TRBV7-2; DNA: TGTGCCAGCAGCTTAAGGGAGTACACCGGGGAGCTGTTTTTT; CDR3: CASSLREYTGELFF
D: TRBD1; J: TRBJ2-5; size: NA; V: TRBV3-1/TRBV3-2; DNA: TGTGCCAGCAGCCCAACAGGGGCCCAGGCACAAGAGACCCAGTACTTC; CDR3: CASSPTGAQAQETQYF
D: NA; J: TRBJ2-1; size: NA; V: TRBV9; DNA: TGTGCCAGCAGCGTAGGAGGCAAAACGTACAATGAGCAGTTCTTC; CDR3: CASSVGGKTYNEQFF
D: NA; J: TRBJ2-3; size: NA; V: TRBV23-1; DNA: TGCGCCAGCAGTCCCCACGCTATAGATACGCAGTATTTT; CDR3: CASSPHAIDTQYF
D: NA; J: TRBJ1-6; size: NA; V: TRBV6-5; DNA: TGTGCCAGCAGTTACTCGGGCGCCAACAATTCACCCCTCCACTTT; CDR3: CASSYSGANNSPLHF
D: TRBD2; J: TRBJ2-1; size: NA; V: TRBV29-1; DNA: TGCAGCGGGACTAGTAGCGATGAGCAGTTCTTC; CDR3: CSGTSSDEQFF
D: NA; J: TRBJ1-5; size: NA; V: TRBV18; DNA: TGTGCCAGCTCACCCAGGGACACCATAATCAAGCCCCAGCATTTT; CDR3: CASSPRDTIIKPQHF
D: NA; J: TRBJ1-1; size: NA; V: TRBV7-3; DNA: TGTGCCAGCAGCTTAAGACAAAACACTGAAGCTTTCTTT; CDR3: CASSLRQNTEAFF
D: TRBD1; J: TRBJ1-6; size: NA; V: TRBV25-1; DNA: TGTGCCAGCAGTGAACCGGACAGGGGATTGAGATCACCCCTCCACTTT; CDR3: CASSEPDRGLRSPLHF
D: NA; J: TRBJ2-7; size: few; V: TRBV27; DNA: TGTGCCAGCACCCTAGGTCCGGGGTACGAGCAGTACTTC; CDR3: CASTLGPGYEQYF
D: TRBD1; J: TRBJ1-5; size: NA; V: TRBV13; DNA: TGTGCCAGCAGCTTAGGACAGGGGGATCAGCCCCAGCATTTT; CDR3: CASSLGQGDQPQHF
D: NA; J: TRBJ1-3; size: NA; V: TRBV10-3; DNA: TGTGCCATCAGTTTAGGTGGAGGTGGAAACACCATATATTTT; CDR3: CAISLGGGGNTIYF
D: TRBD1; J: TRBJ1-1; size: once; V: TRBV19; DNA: TGTGCCAGTAGGTACCCCCGGGGGACAGGGGCTTCCAGCACTGAAGCTTTCTTT; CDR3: CASRYPRGTGASSTEAFF
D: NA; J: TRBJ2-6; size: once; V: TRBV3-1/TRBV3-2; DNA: TGTGCCAGCAGCCAAGGAAGCTCTGGGGCCAACGTGCTGACTTTC; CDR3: CASSQGSSGANVLTF
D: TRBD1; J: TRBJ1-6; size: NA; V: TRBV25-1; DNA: TGTGCCAGCAGTGAATTAAAACAGGGGGGTTCACCCCTCCACTTT; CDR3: CASSELKQGGSPLHF
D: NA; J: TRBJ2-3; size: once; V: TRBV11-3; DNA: TGTGCCAGCAGCTTAGATCAGGTTGATACGCAGTATTTT; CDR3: CASSLDQVDTQYF